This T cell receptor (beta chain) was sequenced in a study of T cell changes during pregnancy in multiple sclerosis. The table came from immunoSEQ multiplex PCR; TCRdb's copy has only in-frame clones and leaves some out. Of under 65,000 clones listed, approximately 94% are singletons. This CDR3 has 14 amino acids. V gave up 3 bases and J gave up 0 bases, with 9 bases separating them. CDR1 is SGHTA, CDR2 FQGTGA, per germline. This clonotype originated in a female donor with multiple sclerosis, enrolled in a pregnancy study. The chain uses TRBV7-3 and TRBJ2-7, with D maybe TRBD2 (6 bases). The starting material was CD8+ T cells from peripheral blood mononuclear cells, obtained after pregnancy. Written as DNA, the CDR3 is TGTGCCAGCAGCTTTGGAGGGGCCTCCTACGAGCAGTACTTC. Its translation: CASSFGGASYEQYF.